This is a list of T cell receptor beta chains from one sample in a study of CD8 T cells in Susac syndrome. TCRdb independently ran MiXCR on the immunoSEQ multiplex PCR reads; one entry per CDR3 protein. The repertoire consists of some 190,000 distinct CDR3 sequences, with 95% occurring once and the leading ten covering about 0.1%. Material for sequencing was CD4+ T cells from PBMCs. These receptors all stem from a human donor in good health. The CDR3 runs from the conserved cysteine through the conserved F or W. Fields, in order: D gene, J gene, V gene, clone size, CDR3 protein, CDR3 DNA. D genes are given only for firm matches. Part of the rows lack a size; the others show once, few, many or a class for expanded clones.

>NA|TRBJ2-2|TRBV20-1|NA
CSAPPGFGATGELFF
TGCAGTGCTCCCCCAGGTTTCGGGGCAACCGGGGAGCTGTTTTTT
>TRBD1|TRBJ2-4|TRBV7-9|NA
CASSLAPGTGGNIQYF
TGTGCCAGCAGCTTAGCCCCAGGGACAGGGGGAAACATTCAGTACTTC
>TRBD1|TRBJ2-3|TRBV15|NA
CATSPLGLGQGVDTQYF
TGTGCCACCAGCCCCCTCGGTCTGGGACAGGGGGTAGATACGCAGTATTTT
>NA|TRBJ1-5|TRBV30|NA
CAWSRALNQPQHF
TGTGCCTGGAGTAGGGCTCTCAATCAGCCCCAGCATTTT
>NA|TRBJ1-6|TRBV12-3/TRBV12-4|NA
CASSPGRSSPLHF
TGTGCCAGCAGTCCGGGACGAAGTTCACCCCTCCACTTT
>NA|TRBJ1-2|TRBV3-1|NA
CASSQTLLAGSSGGYTF
TGTGCCAGCAGCCAAACCCTCCTGGCAGGGTCATCGGGAGGCTACACCTTC
>NA|TRBJ1-2|TRBV6-5|NA
CASSNSGPLANYGYTF
TGTGCCAGCAGTAACTCCGGACCGCTGGCTAACTATGGCTACACCTTC
>NA|TRBJ1-4|TRBV20-1|NA
CSARDFTVNEKLFF
TGCAGTGCTAGAGATTTCACAGTAAATGAAAAACTGTTTTTT
>TRBD2|TRBJ2-7|TRBV7-8|NA
CASSLDGGENEQYF
TGTGCCAGCAGCTTAGATGGGGGGGAGAACGAGCAGTACTTC
>NA|TRBJ2-1|TRBV27|NA
CASSPQAYNEQFF
TGTGCCAGCAGCCCTCAGGCCTACAATGAGCAGTTCTTC
>TRBD2|TRBJ2-1|TRBV29-1|NA
CSGEKRDYTRDEQFF
TGCAGCGGGGAGAAAAGGGACTACACCCGGGATGAGCAGTTCTTC
>NA|TRBJ2-1|TRBV6-1|NA
CASSLGADNEQFF
TGTGCCAGCTCCCTGGGGGCAGACAATGAGCAGTTCTTC
>NA|TRBJ2-3|TRBV5-4|NA
CASSLGGAAAAQYF
TGTGCCAGCAGCTTGGGGGGGGCCGCTGCGGCGCAGTATTTT
>NA|TRBJ1-4|TRBV29-1|NA
CSVIRDWGEKLFF
TGCAGCGTTATCCGGGACTGGGGTGAAAAACTGTTTTTT
>TRBD1|TRBJ1-2|TRBV29-1|NA
CSAGGKGYTF
TGCAGCGCAGGGGGTAAGGGCTACACCTTC
>NA|TRBJ1-5|TRBV19|NA
CASRLRLTGYSNQPQHF
TGTGCCAGTAGATTACGGCTAACGGGGTATAGCAATCAGCCCCAGCATTTT
>NA|TRBJ1-2|TRBV2|NA
CASSEPRTNYGYTF
TGTGCCAGCAGTGAACCCCGGACTAACTATGGCTACACCTTC
>NA|TRBJ2-3|TRBV7-2|NA
CASSLALGHTQYF
TGTGCCAGCAGCTTAGCGCTGGGCCATACGCAGTATTTT
>NA|TRBJ1-1|TRBV12-5|few
CASSYSLNTEAFF
TGTGCTAGTTCGTACAGCTTGAACACTGAAGCTTTCTTT
>TRBD1|TRBJ2-3|TRBV29-1|once
CSVEGQESTDTQYF
TGCAGCGTTGAGGGACAGGAGAGCACAGATACGCAGTATTTT
>TRBD2|TRBJ2-1|TRBV5-1|NA
CASSLVASGVSNEQFF
TGCGCCAGCAGCTTGGTGGCCAGCGGGGTATCCAATGAGCAGTTCTTC
>TRBD2|TRBJ2-1|TRBV5-1|NA
CASSLEAGTSGDEQFF
TGCGCCAGCAGCTTGGAAGCCGGGACTAGCGGCGATGAGCAGTTCTTC
>NA|TRBJ2-1|TRBV20-1|NA
CSAPSPLGGLGNEQFF
TGCAGTGCTCCCTCGCCTCTAGGGGGACTTGGTAATGAGCAGTTCTTC